These 9 T cell receptor beta chains share one sample of origin, sequenced in a study of shared clonotypes between healthy human individuals. Only in-frame clones appear in the TCRdb table, and some are missing; sequencing was by immunoSEQ multiplex PCR. This table has 450,000 to 600,000 clones, around 74% appearing once. Sequencing was done on a sample of PBMCs. All receptors derive from a woman between 40 and 50 years old in good health. Some clones in this sample may be carry-over from other donors' samples.

The V and J genes are TRBV4-2 and TRBJ1-4; 8 bases agree with TRBD1. The ends lost 1 base at V and 8 bases at J; junction bases unmatched: 6. Looked up from germline, CDR1 is LGHNA and CDR2 is YNFKEQ. The CDR3 has 15 amino acids. The chain's CDR3 is CASSQVSQGAEKLFF. The CDR3 bases are TGTGCCAGCAGCCAAGTCAGTCAGGGGGCGGAAAAACTGTTTTTT.

The CDR3 DNA sequence: TGCGCCAGCAGCTTTCAGCCTGGGGCCAACGTCCTGACTTTC. It specifies CASSFQPGANVLTF. The rearrangement links TRBV5-1 to TRBJ2-6, with D uncertain. Trimming shortened V by 2 bases and J by 2 bases, and 5 bases separated the two germline ends. The CDR3 has 14 residues. CDR1 is SGHRS and CDR2 is YFSETQ in the germline V gene.

The chain uses TRBV7-3 and TRBJ2-1; 11 bases line up with TRBD2. Germline assignment: CDR1 SGHTA and CDR2 FQGTGA. This CDR3 has 16 amino acids. V lost 5 bases to trimming and J lost 2 bases; unmatched junction nucleotides: 5. The CDR3 sequence is CASSLNSGRAYNEQFF. CDR3 in DNA: TGTGCCAGCAGCCTTAATAGCGGGAGGGCCTACAATGAGCAGTTCTTC.

V is TRBV5-4 and J is TRBJ1-1, with D unclear. The CDR3 has 14 residues. Germline-derived CDR1 and CDR2 are SGHNT and YYREEE (reference sequence). Trimming cost V 1 base and J 8 bases, with 15 bases left between them. The CDR3: CASSLRQRIQEAFF. CDR3 bases: TGTGCCAGCAGCTTGAGACAAAGAATCCAGGAAGCTTTCTTT.

This rearrangement joins TRBV15 to TRBJ2-3; TRBD2 matches at 8 bases. The germline CDR1 and CDR2 sequences are LNHNV and YYDKDF (reference sequence). V was clipped by 3 bases and J by 2 bases; unmatched bases: 7. The CDR3 is made up of 16 amino acids. CDR3 sequence reads: CATSSGTSGSTDTQYF. The CDR3 region has the DNA TGTGCCACCAGCAGTGGAACTAGCGGATCCACAGATACGCAGTATTTT.

This chain uses TRBV10-3 with TRBJ2-7; TRBD2 might be the D (7 bases). Germline lookup yields CDR1 ENHRY and CDR2 SYGVKD. The germline V and J ends were trimmed by 4 bases and 0 bases, with 13 bases remaining between them. This CDR3 has 15 residues. CDR3 protein: CAISAKGGSSYEQYF. CDR3 nucleotide sequence: TGTGCCATCAGTGCCAAGGGGGGGAGCTCCTACGAGCAGTACTTC.

The chain recombines TRBV11-2 with TRBJ2-3; TRBD2 matches 11 bases. Trimming took 5 bases from V and 3 from J; bases not matched to a gene: 4. The germline CDR1 and CDR2 sequences are SGHAT and FQNNGV. The CDR3 sequence is 15 residues long. The CDR3 sequence is CASSRSGRATDTQYF. CDR3 DNA sequence: TGTGCCAGCAGCCGTAGCGGGAGGGCTACAGATACGCAGTATTTT. The whole variable domain, remainder taken from reference TRBV11-2 and TRBJ2-3, is EAGVAQSPRYKIIEKRQSVAFWCNPISGHATLYWYQQILGQGPKLLIQFQNNGVVDDSQLPKDRFSAERLKGVDSTLKIQPAKLEDSAVYLCASSRSGRATDTQYFGPGTRLTVL.

The chain has TRBV10-1 and TRBJ2-2; D is undetermined. This CDR3 is built from 13 residues. V dropped 3 bases and J dropped 3 bases, with 5 bases sitting between them. Germline assignment: CDR1 WNHNN and CDR2 SYGVQD (reference sequence). For the CDR3, the DNA is TGCGCCAGCAGTGACAGCTACACCGGGGAGCTGTTTTTT. Protein product: CASSDSYTGELFF.

This clone was observed a single time. This chain uses TRBV5-4 with TRBJ2-2; TRBD2 matches at 12 bases. From germline, CDR1 is SGHNT and CDR2 YYREEE (reference sequence). The V gene end was trimmed by 4 bases and the J gene end by 0 bases; junction bases not matched to a gene: 10. The CDR3 runs 19 residues. The chain's CDR3 is CASSPKGLAGTANTGELFF. CDR3 in DNA: TGTGCCAGCAGCCCCAAGGGACTAGCGGGTACCGCGAACACCGGGGAGCTGTTTTTT. The entire variable domain, with the rest obtained from reference TRBV5-4 and TRBJ2-2, is as follows: ETGVTQSPTHLIKTRGQQVTLRCSSQSGHNTVSWYQQALGQGPQFIFQYYREEENGRGNFPPRFSGLQFPNYSSELNVNALELDDSALYLCASSPKGLAGTANTGELFFGEGSRLTVL.